Listed here are 30 T cell receptor beta chains from one sample, sequenced in a study of beta chain features in type 1 diabetes. Every isolated RNA sample was fully reverse transcribed, so sequencing captured expressed TCRB transcripts. Only in-frame clones appear in the TCRdb table, and some are missing; sequencing was by immunoSEQ multiplex PCR. The repertoire holds roughly 400,000 clones, with over 13% as singletons. Sequencing was carried out using naive CD4+ T cells from blood. These receptors were obtained from a woman aged 18 to 35 in good health.

The rearrangement links TRBV18 to TRBJ2-6; TRBD1 might be the D (6 bases). The CDR3 covers 18 residues. Per germline, CDR1 KGHSH and CDR2 LQKENI. Trimming left V 1 base short and J 0 bases short, with 13 bases between. In DNA, the CDR3 is TGTGCCAGCTCACCACGGTCAGGGGCGAGCTCTGGGGCCAACGTCCTGACTTTC. It translates to CASSPRSGASSGANVLTF.

The genes are TRBV5-4 and TRBJ1-4; D gene uncertain. Germline CDR1 reads SGHNT; CDR2 reads YYREEE (reference sequence). CDR3 length: 12 amino acids. The CDR3 DNA sequence: TGTGCAACCACGGGGTCCAATGAAAAACTGTTTTTT. Amino acid sequence: CATTGSNEKLFF. The whole variable domain, remainder taken from reference TRBV5-4 and TRBJ1-4, is ETGVTQSPTHLIKTRGQQVTLRCSSQSGHNTVSWYQQALGQGPQFIFQYYREEENGRGNFPPRFSGLQFPNYSSELNVNALELDDSALYLCATTGSNEKLFFGSGTQLSVL.

This clone was picked up a small number of times. The chain couples TRBV7-9 to TRBJ1-1; 7 bases match TRBD1. Trimming removed 8 bases from V and 10 bases from J; junction bases left unmatched: 10. The CDR3 spans 12 residues. Looked up from germline, CDR1 is SEHNR and CDR2 is FQNEAQ (reference sequence). For the CDR3, the DNA is TGTGCCAGCGACAGGGTGGTAGGGGGAGCTTTCTTT. Protein: CASDRVVGGAFF.

The chain combines TRBV30 with TRBJ2-1, with TRBD2 identical over 10 bases. Germline assignment: CDR1 GTSNPN and CDR2 SVGIG (reference sequence). This CDR3 has 16 amino acids. With V trimmed by 2 bases and J by 4 bases, 8 bases remained unmatched. The CDR3 nucleotides are TGTGCCTGGAGTAAACCGGGACTAGCGTTGTACAATGAGCAGTTCTTC. This sequence encodes CAWSKPGLALYNEQFF.

This clone turned up a few times. The chain carries TRBV18 and TRBJ2-5; D remains unclear. The V and J ends lost 1 base and 4 bases respectively, with 13 bases between them. The CDR3 runs 15 residues. The V gene's germline CDR1 is KGHSH and CDR2 LQKENI. The CDR3 reads CASSPRDWVVETQYF. The CDR3 DNA follows: TGTGCCAGCTCACCACGCGACTGGGTAGTAGAGACCCAGTACTTC.

The rearrangement joins TRBV29-1 to TRBJ2-7; D possibly corresponds to TRBD1 (6 bases). CDR1 is SQVTM, CDR2 ANQGSEA, per germline. Trimming took 2 bases from V and 3 from J, leaving 14 bases between them. The CDR3 sequence is 14 residues long. CDR3 region: CSVESGEGGYEQYF. For the CDR3, the DNA is TGCAGCGTTGAATCAGGGGAAGGCGGCTACGAGCAGTACTTC.

The V call is TRBV5-6, the J call TRBJ2-1; the match to TRBD2 covers 7 bases. Germline V CDR1 and CDR2: SGHDT, YYEEEE. The CDR3 sequence is 15 residues long. J gave up 2 bases and V 4 bases, and 6 bases lay outside the gene matches. The CDR3 nucleotides are TGTGCCAGCAGCCCTACAGCGGGACCCTACAATGAGCAGTTCTTC. Amino acid sequence: CASSPTAGPYNEQFF.

The chain joins TRBV28 to TRBJ2-4; 8 bases agree with TRBD1. CDR1 is MDHEN and CDR2 is SYDVKM in the germline V gene. The trim removed 3 bases at V and 3 bases at J, leaving 7 bases unmatched. The CDR3 extends over 16 amino acids. The CDR3 DNA reads as TGTGCCAGCAGTTTGCGCAGGGGGCGAGTCAAAAACATTCAGTACTTC. Translating gives CASSLRRGRVKNIQYF.

V is TRBV20-1 and J is TRBJ1-4, with a possible D match to TRBD1 (6 bases). CDR1 is DFQATT and CDR2 is SNEGSKA in the germline V gene (reference sequence). V was trimmed by 6 bases and J by 8 bases, leaving 10 bases between them. There are 11 residues in the CDR3. CDR3 sequence reads: CSARGQEKLFF. The CDR3 DNA reads TGCAGTGCCAGGGGACAAGAAAAACTGTTTTTT.

This clone appeared a few times. V gene TRBV20-1 combines with J gene TRBJ1-5; TRBD1 matches at 9 bases. CDR3 length: 11 residues. Germline lookup yields CDR1 DFQATT and CDR2 SNEGSKA (reference sequence). As DNA, the CDR3 is TGCAGGGGGACAGGGCCGAACCCCCAGCATTTT. Encoded protein: CRGTGPNPQHF.

The chain employs TRBV18 and TRBJ2-1; D ambiguous. V was trimmed by 2 bases and J by 6 bases, leaving 11 bases between them. There are 14 residues in the CDR3. From germline, CDR1 is KGHSH and CDR2 LQKENI. The DNA for the CDR3 is TGTGCCAGCTCACCAATTGAGGCCGCCAATGAGCAGTTCTTC. It translates to CASSPIEAANEQFF. Full variable domain (remainder filled in from reference TRBV18 and TRBJ2-1): NAGVMQNPRHLVRRRGQEARLRCSPMKGHSHVYWYRQLPEEGLKFMVYLQKENIIDESGMPKERFSAEFPKEGPSILRIQQVVRGDSAAYFCASSPIEAANEQFFGPGTRLTVL.

This chain connects TRBV9 to TRBJ2-1; D gene unclear. The ends were cut back, 4 bases at V and 6 bases at J, with 14 bases in the middle. The CDR3 totals 14 residues. Germline V gene sequence: CDR1 SGDLS, CDR2 YYNGEE. The CDR3 sequence: CASSSQRSRNEQFF. In DNA form, the CDR3 reads TGTGCCAGCAGCTCCCAACGAAGCCGCAATGAGCAGTTCTTC.

V gene TRBV7-2 combines with J gene TRBJ2-7; 10 nucleotides line up with TRBD2. Trimming took 6 bases from V and 5 from J; bases not matched to a gene: 13. The CDR3 runs 16 residues. Germline values: CDR1 SGHTA, CDR2 FQGNSA. The CDR3 DNA follows: TGTGCCAGCAGAGGGCTAGCGGGAGCTCAGGGCCACGAGCAGTACTTC. Protein: CASRGLAGAQGHEQYF.

This clone was seen only a few times. The chain carries TRBV30 and TRBJ2-1; 9 nucleotides align to TRBD1. The CDR3 totals 15 residues. Unmatched junction bases numbered 2, after V lost 1 base and J lost 1 base. The germline gives CDR1 GTSNPN, CDR2 SVGIG (reference sequence). DNA for the CDR3: TGTGCCTGGAGTGGGGGACAGGGTTCCTACAATGAGCAGTTCTTC. This sequence encodes CAWSGGQGSYNEQFF.

With regard to this clone: In the same sample, other DNA sequences code for this CDR3. V and J are TRBV28 and TRBJ2-7; 9 bases agree with TRBD1. From germline, CDR1 is MDHEN and CDR2 SYDVKM. The CDR3 contains 14 residues. The V gene end was trimmed by 6 bases and the J gene end by 3 bases; junction bases not matched to a gene: 6. The CDR3 loop reads CASSPGTGIYEQYF. The DNA for the CDR3 is TGTGCCAGCAGCCCCGGGACAGGGATCTACGAGCAGTACTTC.

This clone was recorded a few times. CDR3 DNA sequence: TGTGCCAGCAGCTTACCGCGGGGACTAGCGACCTTAACGATCGGGGAGCTGTTTTTT. Amino acid sequence: CASSLPRGLATLTIGELFF. The rearrangement joins TRBV7-8 to TRBJ2-2; TRBD2 agrees at 10 bases. CDR1 is SGHVS and CDR2 is FQNEAQ in the germline V gene. J was trimmed by 7 bases and V by 2 bases; bases with no gene match: 16. CDR3 length equals 19 residues.

This clone was seen a handful of times. The J gene is TRBJ2-3, the V gene TRBV29-1; 10 nucleotides agree with TRBD2. Per germline, CDR1 SQVTM and CDR2 ANQGSEA. V was clipped by 2 bases and J by 4 bases; unmatched bases: 3. CDR3 length equals 14 residues. Here the CDR3 DNA reads TGCAGCGTTGAACTAGCGGGAGTCCCAGATACGCAGTATTTT. Translation: CSVELAGVPDTQYF.

The rearrangement links TRBV27 to TRBJ2-1; 7 bases fit TRBD2. Unmatched junction bases numbered 13, after V lost 3 bases and J lost 5 bases. CDR1 and CDR2 (germline): MNHEY, SMNVEV (reference sequence). CDR3 length: 17 amino acids. The CDR3 region is CASSFRGVAGVHNEQFF. DNA of the CDR3: TGTGCCAGCAGTTTTCGCGGGGTTGCGGGAGTCCACAATGAGCAGTTCTTC.

The V call is TRBV6-5, the J call TRBJ2-7; maybe TRBD1 (5 bases). The CDR3 loop spans 14 amino acids. The germline V and J ends were trimmed by 5 bases and 0 bases, with 11 bases remaining between them. Germline values: CDR1 MNHEY, CDR2 SVGAGI. CDR3 DNA sequence: TGTGCCAGCAGTCGACAGAAAGGCTCCTACGAGCAGTACTTC. It yields the protein CASSRQKGSYEQYF.

The rearrangement joins TRBV4-1 to TRBJ2-7, with D perhaps TRBD1 (6 bases). The CDR3 consists of 16 residues. The germline V gene has CDR1 MGHRA and CDR2 YSYEKL. Deletions cut 1 base from V and 1 base from J, with 14 bases between. The CDR3 DNA sequence: TGCGCCAGCAGCCAAGTGGTCGGACAGCGGTCCTACGAGCAGTACTTC. Residues: CASSQVVGQRSYEQYF.

V and J are TRBV29-1 and TRBJ2-7; 7 bases align to TRBD1. The CDR3 loop spans 12 amino acids. Per the germline V gene, CDR1 is SQVTM and CDR2 is ANQGSEA. V was clipped by 6 bases and J by 7 bases; unmatched bases: 9. The CDR3 DNA reads TGCAGCGTCTCAGGGGGTTCGGAGGAGCAGTACTTC. Translated: CSVSGGSEEQYF.

This clone was observed a handful of times. The V gene is TRBV7-9, the J gene TRBJ1-4, with D possibly TRBD1 on 6 matching bases. Germline V gene lookup returns CDR1 SEHNR and CDR2 FQNEAQ (reference sequence). The CDR3 is 13 residues long. The V end lost 4 bases, the J end lost 13 bases, and 16 bases lay between the germline ends. CDR3 in amino acids: CASSSWDIHGLFF. The CDR3 region has the DNA TGTGCCAGCAGCTCCTGGGACATCCATGGACTGTTTTTT.

A few counts support this clone. This chain joins TRBV27 and TRBJ2-2, with 9 bases matching TRBD1. The CDR3 covers 15 residues. Germline assignment: CDR1 MNHEY and CDR2 SMNVEV (reference sequence). V was clipped by 4 bases and J by 5 bases; unmatched bases: 5. The DNA for the CDR3 is TGTGCCAGCAGTTCCCGACAGGGGGGAACCGGGGAGCTGTTTTTT. This sequence encodes CASSSRQGGTGELFF.

This clone was seen a few times. The V call is TRBV5-4, the J call TRBJ2-5, with 11 bases lining up with TRBD2. J was trimmed by 2 bases and V by 3 bases; bases with no gene match: 3. Germline assignment: CDR1 SGHNT and CDR2 YYREEE (reference sequence). The CDR3 consists of 15 residues. The CDR3 region has the DNA TGTGCCAGCAGCTCGAGACTAGCGGGACAAGAGACCCAGTACTTC. This codes for CASSSRLAGQETQYF. Looking up the rest from reference TRBV5-4 and TRBJ2-5 gives the full variable domain: ETGVTQSPTHLIKTRGQQVTLRCSSQSGHNTVSWYQQALGQGPQFIFQYYREEENGRGNFPPRFSGLQFPNYSSELNVNALELDDSALYLCASSSRLAGQETQYFGPGTRLLVL.

This clone was recorded a few times. V and J are TRBV11-2 and TRBJ2-7; D remains unclear. V was pared by 5 bases and J by 6 bases, with 14 bases between. The germline V gene encodes CDR1 SGHAT and CDR2 FQNNGV. This CDR3 is built from 13 residues. The DNA for the CDR3 is TGTGCCAGCAGCCTACCGACCAGAGGCGAGCAGTACTTC. It encodes CASSLPTRGEQYF.

The chain couples TRBV9 to TRBJ2-1, with a possible D match to TRBD2 (6 bases). Trimming left V 4 bases short and J 7 bases short, with 18 bases between. There are 15 residues in the CDR3. The germline V gene encodes CDR1 SGDLS and CDR2 YYNGEE. The CDR3, as DNA: TGTGCCAGCAGCTCCCAGGCGGGCGGGAAGAATGAGCAGTTCTTC. Translated: CASSSQAGGKNEQFF.

In this sample, this clone turned up a few times. This chain links TRBV30 with TRBJ1-2; 11 positions match TRBD1. The V segment lost 0 bases and the J segment 7 bases; nucleotides outside the gene matches: 10. CDR1 GTSNPN and CDR2 SVGIG come from the germline V gene (reference sequence). The CDR3 spans 16 residues. For the CDR3, the DNA is TGTGCCTGGAGTGTATTAGGGACAGGGGGAAGTCGTGGCTACACCTTC. Amino acids: CAWSVLGTGGSRGYTF.

This sequence joins TRBV7-6 and TRBJ2-2; TRBD1 matches 9 bases. Per the germline V gene, CDR1 is SGHVS and CDR2 is FNYEAQ. This CDR3 region has 16 residues. V trimming: 2 bases; J trimming: 1 base; junction bases outside the gene matches: 2. In DNA, the CDR3 is TGTGCCAGCAGCTTAAGGACAGGGGTGAACACCGGGGAGCTGTTTTTT. Its protein is CASSLRTGVNTGELFF.

The chain's CDR3 is CASTWGRTSGFQETQYF. Written as DNA, the CDR3 is TGTGCCAGCACTTGGGGGAGAACTAGCGGGTTCCAAGAGACCCAGTACTTC. The chain couples TRBV11-2 to TRBJ2-5, with 9 nucleotides matching TRBD2. The CDR3 extends over 17 amino acids. Germline CDR1 reads SGHAT; CDR2 reads FQNNGV. V lost 7 bases, J lost 1 base, and 13 bases stayed unmatched.

The table lists this clone with a few counts. Lacking the conserved final phenylalanine or tryptophan, this CDR3 likely reflects a read error. Because the CDR3's place on the DNA is in doubt, the DNA is left out and the CDR3 is given as listed by TCRdb. The chain recombines TRBV15 with TRBJ1-4. The CDR3 contains 9 residues when both ends are counted. Germline-derived CDR1 and CDR2 are LNHNV and YYDKDF (reference sequence). The CDR3 protein is CATSREIIR.